The text below deals with one TCR beta chain. This sample is part of a study of blood T cell repertoires in COVID-19. Under the authors' procedure: Researchers report that nucleated cell counts were estimated from reference gene primer amplification. Using immunoSEQ multiplex PCR, the repertoire was profiled, and TCRdb retains in-frame clones only, with some absent. V and J calls and clone size follow that table, whereas D and trimming were derived from the DNA. Of 200,000 to 250,000 clones listed, 86% are singletons. V was pared by 0 bases and J by 4 bases, with 9 bases between. Per germline, CDR1 LGHNA and CDR2 YNFKEQ. This CDR3 is built from 14 residues. Participants were aged roughly 18 to 89 years from approximately 23 US areas.

Sequenced material: PBMCs or T cells enriched from blood (not recorded which). This chain joins TRBV4-2 and TRBJ1-2, with TRBD1 as a possible D gene (6 bases). The receptor was isolated from a woman aged 25 to 39 who had been exposed to COVID-19. Here the CDR3 DNA reads TGTGCCAGCAGCCAAGAGGGGGCAGGCTATGGCTACACCTTC. Its translation: CASSQEGAGYGYTF.